This TCR beta chain originates from a study of blood T cell repertoires in COVID-19. Study-level background: T cells, B-cell-depleted T cells, or PBMCs supplied cDNA or gDNA.

Per germline, CDR1 SGHNT and CDR2 YENEEA. This CDR3 is 13 amino acids long. The V and J ends lost 5 bases and 4 bases, in that order; junction bases with no gene match: 4. Under the authors' procedure: Amplification of reference gene primers provided the estimated nucleated cell counts. This table comes from immunoSEQ multiplex PCR, and its TCRdb copy is limited to in-frame clones, with some not included. V and J calls and clone size follow that table, whereas D and trimming were derived from the DNA. The data show about 190,000 clones, approximately 80% seen once. The chain carries TRBV11-3 and TRBJ1-1; TRBD1 matches at 7 bases. This TCR came from a woman between 45 and 65 years old with acute or convalescent COVID-19. Sequences were obtained from peripheral blood. This CDR3 reads CASSQDRSTEAFF. As DNA, the CDR3 is TGTGCCAGCAGCCAGGACAGGTCCACTGAAGCTTTCTTT. The full variable domain, in which reference TRBV11-3 and TRBJ1-1 provide the parts outside the CDR3, is EAGVVQSPRYKIIEKKQPVAFWCNPISGHNTLYWYLQNLGQGPELLIRYENEEAVDDSQLPKDRFSAERLKGVDSTLKIQPAELGDSAVYLCASSQDRSTEAFFGQGTRLTVV.